The 26 T cell receptor beta chains given below trace back to one sample, sequenced in a study of T cells after yellow fever vaccination. A single record per CDR3 protein comes from TCRdb applying MiXCR to the 5' RACE reads. The table shows approximately 550,000 distinct CDR3 sequences, with roughly 14% occurring only once. This sample comprised PBMCs, obtained on the day of the yellow fever booster vaccination. All receptors derive from a man younger than 40 who received the YFV17D yellow fever vaccine.

This clonotype occurred a few times. This chain joins TRBV27 and TRBJ2-7; weak D call: TRBD1 (6 bases). The V end was cut by 5 bases, the J end by 6 bases, with 17 bases between. The CDR3 covers 14 residues. Germline V CDR1 and CDR2: MNHEY, SMNVEV (reference sequence). The CDR3 sequence: CASSKGQTPGEQYF. The DNA for the CDR3 is TGTGCCAGCAGTAAAGGACAGACTCCTGGCGAGCAGTACTTC.

This clonotype was observed a handful of times. This sequence joins TRBV19 and TRBJ1-2; D perhaps matches TRBD1 (6 bases). Germline CDR1 reads LNHDA; CDR2 reads SQIVND (reference sequence). V lost 3 bases and J lost 8, with 13 bases in between. This CDR3 region has 13 residues. This chain's CDR3 is CASSIAQGGGYTF. DNA for the CDR3: TGTGCCAGTAGTATCGCACAGGGCGGCGGCTACACCTTC.

The J gene is TRBJ1-2, the V gene TRBV28, with 10 bases matching TRBD1. V lost 7 bases to trimming and J lost 8 bases; unmatched junction nucleotides: 10. The length of the CDR3 is 14 residues. In germline, CDR1 is MDHEN, CDR2 SYDVKM. Here the CDR3 DNA reads TGTGCCAGCACGGCGACAGGGGGCCATGAAGGCTACACCTTC. Encoded protein: CASTATGGHEGYTF.

The sample holds a few counts of this clonotype. The J gene is TRBJ2-1, the V gene TRBV7-2, with D possibly matching TRBD2 (6 bases). The CDR3 has 16 residues. Trimming took 0 bases from V and 0 from J, leaving 9 bases between them. Germline V gives CDR1 SGHTA, CDR2 FQGNSA. The CDR3 DNA reads as TGTGCCAGCAGCTTAGCGACTAGTAGCTCCTACAATGAGCAGTTCTTC. Residues: CASSLATSSSYNEQFF. The variable domain in full, with the rest retrieved from reference TRBV7-2 and TRBJ2-1, is GAGVSQSPSNKVTEKGKDVELRCDPISGHTALYWYRQSLGQGLEFLIYFQGNSAPDKSGLPSDRFSAERTGGSVSTLTIQRTQQEDSAVYLCASSLATSSSYNEQFFGPGTRLTVL.

The sample holds a few counts of this clonotype. V usage is TRBV18 and J usage is TRBJ2-5; TRBD2 agrees at 9 bases. Germline CDR1 KGHSH, CDR2 LQKENI. V lost 0 bases, J lost 1 base, and 3 bases stayed unmatched. The CDR3 has 16 residues. CDR3 sequence reads: CASSPPQREAQETQYF. CDR3 DNA sequence: TGTGCCAGCTCACCACCGCAGCGGGAGGCCCAAGAGACCCAGTACTTC. Together with reference TRBV18 and TRBJ2-5, the CDR3 gives the full variable domain: NAGVMQNPRHLVRRRGQEARLRCSPMKGHSHVYWYRQLPEEGLKFMVYLQKENIIDESGMPKERFSAEFPKEGPSILRIQQVVRGDSAAYFCASSPPQREAQETQYFGPGTRLLVL.

The chain links TRBV30 to TRBJ2-4; 9 bases agree with TRBD2. Germline CDR1 and CDR2: GTSNPN and SVGIG (reference sequence). This CDR3 is built from 16 residues. The V gene end was trimmed by 4 bases and the J gene end by 0 bases; junction bases not matched to a gene: 7. As DNA, the CDR3 is TGTGCCTGGACAGGGGGACTAGCCCTAGCCAAAAACATTCAGTACTTC. This translates into CAWTGGLALAKNIQYF.

In its sample, this clonotype was seen a few times. J is TRBJ1-2 and V is TRBV19, with TRBD1 matching 7 bases. With 6 bases clipped from V and 8 bases from J, the junction kept 9 bases outside the gene matches. CDR3 length: 13 amino acids. The germline V gene encodes CDR1 LNHDA and CDR2 SQIVND (reference sequence). Here the CDR3 DNA reads TGTGCCAGTAGCCTCGACAGGGTAAACGGCTACACCTTC. Its translation: CASSLDRVNGYTF.

V is TRBV6-1 and J is TRBJ1-2; TRBD1 matches 10 bases. The junction had 6 bases not matched to a gene; V was cut back by 7 bases and J by 7 bases. This CDR3 is 13 amino acids long. The V gene's germline CDR1 is MNHNS and CDR2 SASEGT. CDR3 DNA: TGTGCCAGCACGCCGGGACAGGGGCTTGGCTACACCTTC. Amino acids: CASTPGQGLGYTF.

The rearrangement joins TRBV6-1 to TRBJ1-2; 7 bases match TRBD1. V was pared by 6 bases and J by 7 bases, with 17 bases of the junction left unmatched. CDR3 size: 16 residues. Germline V gives CDR1 MNHNS, CDR2 SASEGT. CDR3 in DNA: TGTGCCAGCAGAGGATCAGCCGGGACAGAGTCTGGTGGCTACACCTTC. This gives the protein CASRGSAGTESGGYTF.

This clonotype was picked up many times. J is TRBJ2-3 and V is TRBV5-1; D is uncertain. Trimming removed 0 bases at V and 2 bases at J, with 10 bases between. CDR1 SGHRS and CDR2 YFSETQ come from the germline V gene. The CDR3 sequence is 15 residues long. This chain's CDR3 is CASSLAPSNTDTQYF. CDR3 nucleotides: TGCGCCAGCAGCTTGGCCCCCTCCAACACAGATACGCAGTATTTT.

This clonotype was seen more than once but under ten times. This chain's CDR3 is CASSRSLRVSSYEQYF. The CDR3 nucleotides read TGTGCCAGCAGCCGATCCCTCCGGGTGAGCTCCTACGAGCAGTACTTC. The chain combines TRBV12-3 or TRBV12-4 with TRBJ2-7, with D unresolved. The CDR3 sequence is 16 residues long. Deletions cut 6 bases from V and 0 bases from J, with 18 bases between.

The chain links TRBV19 to TRBJ2-7; possible D gene TRBD1, 5 bases. The CDR3 has 15 residues. CDR1 LNHDA and CDR2 SQIVND come from the germline V gene (reference sequence). V shed 9 bases and J shed 5 bases, with 23 bases lying between them. Here the CDR3 reads CASILGAKGRHEQYF. CDR3 coding DNA: TGTGCCAGCATACTCGGTGCGAAGGGGCGGCACGAGCAGTACTTC.

In this sample, this clonotype turned up a few times. The rearrangement uses TRBV15 and TRBJ2-7; either TRBD1 or TRBD2 may supply D (5 bases each). Looked up from germline, CDR1 is LNHNV and CDR2 is YYDKDF (reference sequence). The CDR3 contains 12 residues. With 8 bases removed from V and 4 bases from J, the gap between germline ends came to 12 bases. CDR3 in amino acids: CATAGTGYEQYF. CDR3 in DNA: TGTGCCACCGCAGGGACCGGTTACGAGCAGTACTTC.

This clonotype was seen only a few times. The J gene is TRBJ1-5, the V gene TRBV2; D unclear. Trimming removed 0 bases at V and 4 bases at J, with 10 bases between. CDR1 SNHLY and CDR2 FYNNEI come from the germline V gene. This CDR3 comprises 15 residues. This CDR3 is CASSEALEWNQPQHF. The CDR3 region has the DNA TGTGCCAGCAGTGAAGCGCTTGAGTGGAATCAGCCCCAGCATTTT.

This chain links TRBV20-1 with TRBJ1-5; D not certain. There are 12 residues in the CDR3. The germline gives CDR1 DFQATT, CDR2 SNEGSKA (reference sequence). Trimming cost V 6 bases and J 7 bases, with 13 bases left between them. CDR3 bases: TGCAGTGCCGACTCAACCGGCCAGCCCCAGCATTTT. This codes for CSADSTGQPQHF.

The chain links TRBV19 to TRBJ2-3; 7 nucleotides agree with TRBD2. With V trimmed by 9 bases and J by 9 bases, 18 bases remained unmatched. Per germline, CDR1 LNHDA and CDR2 SQIVND (reference sequence). CDR3 size: 15 residues. This CDR3 is CASRLAGGPGETQYF. The CDR3 nucleotides are TGTGCCAGCCGATTAGCGGGTGGGCCGGGTGAGACGCAGTATTTT.

The rearrangement links TRBV7-2 to TRBJ2-7; 7 positions match TRBD2. Trimming at V came to 4 bases and at J to 7 bases, leaving 10 bases not matched to a gene. Germline V gives CDR1 SGHTA, CDR2 FQGNSA. The CDR3 extends over 14 amino acids. Written as DNA, the CDR3 is TGTGCCAGCAGCTGGCCCGGGGAGGGAGATGAGCAGTACTTC. Its translation: CASSWPGEGDEQYF.

This clonotype appeared a few times. The V and J genes are TRBV7-9 and TRBJ1-4, with D unclear. Germline assignment: CDR1 SEHNR and CDR2 FQNEAQ (reference sequence). V lost 2 bases and J 12 bases, leaving 10 bases between the germline ends. CDR3 length: 12 residues. CDR3 protein: CASSLSVEELFF. CDR3 bases: TGTGCCAGCAGCTTATCGGTCGAGGAACTGTTTTTT.

This clonotype was observed a few times. The chain links TRBV4-1 to TRBJ2-1; 8 bases are shared with TRBD1. This CDR3 has 17 amino acids. J gave up 7 bases and V 0 bases, and 11 bases lay outside the gene matches. Per the germline V gene, CDR1 is MGHRA and CDR2 is YSYEKL. The CDR3 sequence is CASSQDSDRGVWNEQFF. The CDR3 DNA sequence: TGCGCCAGCAGCCAAGATTCTGACAGGGGTGTATGGAATGAGCAGTTCTTC.

This clonotype has only a few counts. This chain links TRBV2 with TRBJ2-7; no firm D call. CDR1 and CDR2 (germline): SNHLY, FYNNEI. Trimming removed 8 bases from V and 4 bases from J, with 15 bases in between. This CDR3 contains 13 residues. The CDR3 coding sequence is TGTGCCAGCCTTTGGTCAGGAGAATACGAGCAGTACTTC. Protein product: CASLWSGEYEQYF.

For the CDR3, the DNA is TGTGCCAGCTCACCACTCGCCCGGACAGGGGGGAGCACAGATACGCAGTATTTT. Amino acids: CASSPLARTGGSTDTQYF. The rearrangement joins TRBV18 to TRBJ2-3, with 10 positions matching TRBD1. V lost 1 base and J lost 0; bases outside the gene matches: 7. The CDR3 has 18 residues. The germline V gene encodes CDR1 KGHSH and CDR2 LQKENI.

This clonotype was counted a few times. The rearrangement links TRBV27 to TRBJ1-4, with 7 bases identical to TRBD1. The CDR3 has 17 amino acids. With V trimmed by 2 bases and J by 7 bases, 13 bases remained unmatched. Germline V lookup: CDR1 MNHEY, CDR2 SMNVEV (reference sequence). CDR3 coding DNA: TGTGCCAGCAGTTTAGGGGGCACAGGGGCTCTAGGTGAAAAACTGTTTTTT. It codes for CASSLGGTGALGEKLFF.

This clonotype was seen a handful of times. This CDR3 is CATTRDTGNTIYF. The DNA of the CDR3 is TGTGCCACTACCAGGGACACTGGAAACACCATATATTTT. J is TRBJ1-3 and V is TRBV12-3 or TRBV12-4, with D possibly matching TRBD1 (6 bases). The V end was cut by 10 bases, the J end by 2 bases, with 12 bases between. CDR3 length: 13 amino acids.

The V gene is TRBV29-1, the J gene TRBJ2-1; 15 bases align to TRBD2. CDR3 length: 18 residues. Germline-derived CDR1 and CDR2 are SQVTM and ANQGSEA. V was clipped by 7 bases and J by 0 bases; unmatched bases: 10. CDR3 coding DNA: TGCAGCGCCGGGAGGGGACTAGCGGGAGGAAGCTCCTACAATGAGCAGTTCTTC. This encodes CSAGRGLAGGSSYNEQFF.

This clonotype was recorded a few times. CDR3 DNA: TGTGCCAGCAGCGTGTCCCCTGTTCCTTCCCAGTACTTC. Translation gives CASSVSPVPSQYF. The gene calls are TRBV13 and TRBJ2-5; no reliable D call. V lost 5 bases and J lost 9, with 16 bases in between. The CDR3 sequence is 13 residues long. Germline V CDR1 and CDR2: PRHDT, FYEKMQ (reference sequence).

The rearrangement links TRBV18 to TRBJ2-5; no definite D call. Between the trimmed V and J ends, which lost 0 bases and 2 bases, there was a span of 7 bases. Germline values: CDR1 KGHSH, CDR2 LQKENI. The CDR3 runs to 14 residues. CDR3 coding DNA: TGTGCCAGCTCACCACCGATGGGACAAGAGACCCAGTACTTC. This translates into CASSPPMGQETQYF.